The 32 T cell receptor beta chains listed next were all sequenced from one sample in a study of cytomegalovirus exposure and HLA in healthy donors. PCR involved 60 Vbeta and 13 Jbeta primers. Clones were sequenced by immunoSEQ multiplex PCR, and TCRdb holds only the in-frame ones, with some missing. The sample consists of 130,000 to 150,000 clones, roughly 79% of them appearing once. The specimen sequenced was PBMCs. The receptors come from a woman aged 40 to 50 in good health and CMV-seropositive.

This chain uses TRBV2 with TRBJ1-2, with TRBD1 as a possible D gene (5 bases). The germline CDR1 and CDR2 sequences are SNHLY and FYNNEI. Trimming removed 3 bases at V and 3 bases at J, with 11 bases between. This CDR3 has 14 amino acids. The DNA for the CDR3 is TGTGCCAGCAGTGATCGGGGGGAAGACTATGGCTACACCTTC. It specifies CASSDRGEDYGYTF.

The V call is TRBV10-3, the J call TRBJ1-4; tentatively, D is TRBD1 (6 bases). CDR3 length equals 14 residues. Germline CDR1 and CDR2: ENHRY and SYGVKD. Trimming cost V 3 bases and J 7 bases, with 12 bases left between them. CDR3 region: CAISEEGRGEKLFF. CDR3 nucleotide sequence: TGTGCCATCAGTGAAGAAGGCAGGGGTGAAAAACTGTTTTTT.

V usage is TRBV9 and J usage is TRBJ1-4; TRBD1 is a possible D gene (5 bases). This CDR3 has 15 amino acids. Trimming left V 7 bases short and J 3 bases short, with 16 bases between. Germline CDR1 SGDLS, CDR2 YYNGEE. Written as DNA, the CDR3 is TGTGCCAGCGCCCGACGGGGGTTGGCTAATGAAAAACTGTTTTTT. Its translation: CASARRGLANEKLFF.

The rearrangement joins TRBV4-2 to TRBJ2-3; D possibly corresponds to TRBD2 (7 bases). Germline-derived CDR1 and CDR2 are LGHNA and YNFKEQ. The CDR3 has 17 residues. The V end lost 0 bases, the J end lost 3 bases, and 16 bases lay between the germline ends. In nucleotides, the CDR3 is TGTGCCAGCAGCCAAGAGTCGACCGGGGGGCCAACAGATACGCAGTATTTT. Protein product: CASSQESTGGPTDTQYF.

The chain links TRBV15 to TRBJ2-7, with 8 positions matching TRBD2. With 5 bases clipped from V and 6 bases from J, the junction kept 15 bases outside the gene matches. CDR1 and CDR2 from the germline V gene are LNHNV and YYDKDF (reference sequence). The CDR3 runs 16 residues. Here the CDR3 reads CATSPGGGGVSCEQYF. The CDR3 region has the DNA TGTGCCACCAGCCCCGGGGGGGGCGGTGTATCATGCGAGCAGTACTTC.

This clone was recorded once. J is TRBJ2-2 and V is TRBV27; D not resolved. This CDR3 contains 15 residues. The germline V gene has CDR1 MNHEY and CDR2 SMNVEV (reference sequence). V lost 7 bases and J lost 1, with 13 bases in between. Here the CDR3 DNA reads TGTGCCAGCATTAGCCTTGTGGGGAACACCGGGGAGCTGTTTTTT. Its protein is CASISLVGNTGELFF.

This clone occurred a few times. The chain combines TRBV6-5 with TRBJ1-2; D is ambiguous. The germline V and J ends were trimmed by 5 bases and 8 bases, with 12 bases remaining between them. The germline gives CDR1 MNHEY, CDR2 SVGAGI. This CDR3 comprises 12 residues. The CDR3 here is CASSPGLSGYTF. As DNA, the CDR3 is TGTGCCAGCAGTCCCGGACTATCCGGCTACACCTTC.

The genes are TRBV9 and TRBJ2-5; the D gene is possibly TRBD1 (5 bases). The germline V and J ends were trimmed by 3 bases and 4 bases, with 19 bases remaining between them. CDR1 is SGDLS, CDR2 YYNGEE, per germline. The CDR3 has 16 amino acids. Here the CDR3 reads CASSAQGAARGETQYF. CDR3 DNA: TGTGCCAGCAGCGCTCAAGGCGCAGCTAGGGGAGAGACCCAGTACTTC.

The chain combines TRBV27 with TRBJ2-2, with 12 bases aligning to TRBD2. Trimming at V came to 5 bases and at J to 4 bases, leaving 8 bases not matched to a gene. This CDR3 contains 17 residues. CDR1 and CDR2 from the germline V gene are MNHEY and SMNVEV (reference sequence). In DNA, the CDR3 is TGTGCCAGCAGTATTATCCTAGCGGGGGGGCGCACCGGGGAGCTGTTTTTT. This translates into CASSIILAGGRTGELFF.

This chain joins TRBV11-1 and TRBJ1-1; D uncertain. The CDR3 extends over 15 amino acids. In germline, CDR1 is SGHAT, CDR2 FQDESV (reference sequence). The V gene lost 2 bases and the J gene lost 1 base, with 11 bases spanning the gap. The CDR3 nucleotides read TGTGCCAGCAGCTTATATTCGACATCGAACACTGAAGCTTTCTTT. This sequence encodes CASSLYSTSNTEAFF.

The chain joins TRBV27 to TRBJ2-7; the match to TRBD1 covers 7 bases. The trim removed 5 bases at V and 2 bases at J, leaving 3 bases unmatched. The CDR3 spans 13 residues. Germline CDR1 reads MNHEY; CDR2 reads SMNVEV (reference sequence). DNA of the CDR3: TGTGCCAGCAGTGCCGGGACAGCCTACGAGCAGTACTTC. Amino acid sequence: CASSAGTAYEQYF.

This clone has just a few counts. This chain uses TRBV5-1 with TRBJ1-2; 7 bases line up with TRBD1. The V gene's germline CDR1 is SGHRS and CDR2 YFSETQ. J lost 2 bases, V lost 3 bases, and 10 bases had no gene match. The CDR3 covers 16 residues. CDR3 loop: CASSSKLRGPNYGYTF. The CDR3 DNA is TGCGCCAGCAGCTCGAAACTTAGGGGGCCCAACTATGGCTACACCTTC.

The rearrangement joins TRBV7-3 to TRBJ2-1; 11 positions agree with TRBD2. This CDR3 is built from 15 residues. The V segment lost 5 bases and the J segment 2 bases; nucleotides outside the gene matches: 2. Per germline, CDR1 SGHTA and CDR2 FQGTGA. The CDR3 protein is CASSVLAGAYNEQFF. Here the CDR3 DNA reads TGTGCCAGCAGCGTACTAGCGGGGGCCTACAATGAGCAGTTCTTC. The entire variable domain, with the rest obtained from reference TRBV7-3 and TRBJ2-1, is as follows: GAGVSQTPSNKVTEKGKYVELRCDPISGHTALYWYRQSLGQGPEFLIYFQGTGAADDSGLPNDRFFAVRPEGSVSTLKIQRTERGDSAVYLCASSVLAGAYNEQFFGPGTRLTVL.

This clone was observed a single time. The identical CDR3 is also encoded by other nucleotide sequences in the sample. The CDR3 loop reads CASSLAGAGDTQYF. CDR3 DNA sequence: TGTGCCAGCAGCTTGGCGGGGGCCGGGGATACGCAGTATTTT. This chain joins TRBV7-9 and TRBJ2-3; a weak D match, TRBD2 (7 bases). Per the germline V gene, CDR1 is SEHNR and CDR2 is FQNEAQ (reference sequence). The CDR3 runs to 14 residues. V gave up 3 bases and J gave up 6 bases, with 13 bases separating them.

The chain joins TRBV13 to TRBJ2-7, with 9 nucleotides matching TRBD1. The V and J ends lost 4 bases and 2 bases, in that order; junction bases with no gene match: 3. CDR3 length equals 14 residues. Germline V gives CDR1 PRHDT, CDR2 FYEKMQ (reference sequence). This CDR3 is CASSSGQGPYEQYF. The CDR3 DNA reads as TGTGCCAGCAGCTCCGGACAGGGGCCCTACGAGCAGTACTTC.

The rearrangement uses TRBV5-1 and TRBJ2-1, with a possible D match to TRBD1 (5 bases). V gave up 4 bases and J gave up 15 bases, with 14 bases separating them. This CDR3 is built from 11 residues. Germline CDR1 reads SGHRS; CDR2 reads YFSETQ. The CDR3: CASSPDIGWFF. CDR3 DNA sequence: TGCGCCAGCAGCCCGGACATCGGATGGTTCTTC.

The chain couples TRBV5-1 to TRBJ2-3, with 8 bases lining up with TRBD2. Germline V gives CDR1 SGHRS, CDR2 YFSETQ. The CDR3 has 13 amino acids. After removal of 5 bases from V and 4 bases from J, the junction contained 3 bases not matched to a gene. The CDR3 region is CASRAGGSDTQYF. In DNA form, the CDR3 reads TGCGCCAGCAGGGCGGGGGGATCAGATACGCAGTATTTT.

The CDR3 loop is CASGTGGNQPQHF. The CDR3 DNA follows: TGTGCCAGCGGGACAGGGGGCAATCAGCCCCAGCATTTT. The chain employs TRBV25-1 and TRBJ1-5; TRBD1 matches at 10 bases. CDR3 length equals 13 residues. Per the germline V gene, CDR1 is MGHDK and CDR2 is SYGVNS. V was pared by 8 bases and J by 2 bases, with 0 bases of the junction left unmatched.

The chain is built from TRBV7-2 and TRBJ1-5; no clear D. Germline V gives CDR1 SGHTA, CDR2 FQGNSA. Trimming left V 5 bases short and J 0 bases short, with 11 bases between. The CDR3 covers 15 residues. In DNA form, the CDR3 reads TGTGCCAGCAGCCCGCGACATGGTAGCAATCAGCCCCAGCATTTT. Translated, it gives CASSPRHGSNQPQHF.

This clone was seen only a few times. The rearrangement uses TRBV9 and TRBJ2-5; possible D gene TRBD1, 6 bases. CDR3 length: 14 amino acids. From germline, CDR1 is SGDLS and CDR2 YYNGEE. The V gene lost 4 bases and the J gene lost 4 bases, with 14 bases spanning the gap. The CDR3 loop reads CASSPGVTRETQYF. The CDR3 DNA reads TGTGCCAGCAGCCCAGGGGTAACCAGAGAGACCCAGTACTTC. Full variable domain (outside the CDR3, taken from reference TRBV9 and TRBJ2-5): DSGVTQTPKHLITATGQRVTLRCSPRSGDLSVYWYQQSLDQGLQFLIQYYNGEERAKGNILERFSAQQFPDLHSELNLSSLELGDSALYFCASSPGVTRETQYFGPGTRLLVL.

The CDR3 nucleotides read TGTGCCAGCAGAGCAACAGGGCACACTGAAGCTTTCTTT. Residues: CASRATGHTEAFF. The chain recombines TRBV6-5 with TRBJ1-1, with D possibly being TRBD1 (6 bases). The V gene's germline CDR1 is MNHEY and CDR2 SVGAGI. This CDR3 contains 13 residues. V lost 6 bases and J lost 3, with 11 bases in between.

The genes are TRBV9 and TRBJ1-1; 9 nucleotides match TRBD1. CDR1 SGDLS and CDR2 YYNGEE come from the germline V gene. The length of the CDR3 is 12 residues. The ends lost 5 bases at V and 9 bases at J; junction bases unmatched: 5. CDR3 coding DNA: TGTGCCAGCAGTCCTGGGACAGGGAAAGCTTTCTTT. Its protein product is CASSPGTGKAFF. The variable domain in full, completed from reference TRBV9 and TRBJ1-1, reads DSGVTQTPKHLITATGQRVTLRCSPRSGDLSVYWYQQSLDQGLQFLIQYYNGEERAKGNILERFSAQQFPDLHSELNLSSLELGDSALYFCASSPGTGKAFFGQGTRLTVV.

This chain links TRBV27 with TRBJ1-1; TRBD1 is a possible D gene (6 bases). V was trimmed by 4 bases and J by 3 bases, leaving 9 bases between them. Germline V gene sequence: CDR1 MNHEY, CDR2 SMNVEV (reference sequence). This CDR3 region has 13 residues. The CDR3 bases are TGTGCCAGCAGTTACAGGGCCCACACTGAAGCTTTCTTT. Translating gives CASSYRAHTEAFF.

This sequence joins TRBV19 and TRBJ1-5, with 8 positions matching TRBD1. The germline V gene encodes CDR1 LNHDA and CDR2 SQIVND (reference sequence). The CDR3 consists of 15 residues. Trimming cost V 5 bases and J 4 bases; bases outside gene matches: 7. This chain's CDR3 is CASSRDRSINQPQHF. Written as DNA, the CDR3 is TGTGCCAGTAGTCGGGACAGGTCCATAAATCAGCCCCAGCATTTT.

The chain joins TRBV19 to TRBJ1-5, with TRBD1 as a possible D gene (5 bases). The CDR3 is 15 residues long. The germline V gene has CDR1 LNHDA and CDR2 SQIVND (reference sequence). Deletions cut 3 bases from V and 4 bases from J, with 13 bases between. The CDR3 DNA reads as TGTGCCAGTAGTATTATACAGGTCCAGAATCAGCCCCAGCATTTT. Amino acids: CASSIIQVQNQPQHF. The variable domain in full, completed from reference TRBV19 and TRBJ1-5, reads DGGITQSPKYLFRKEGQNVTLSCEQNLNHDAMYWYRQDPGQGLRLIYYSQIVNDFQKGDIAEGYSVSREKKESFPLTVTSAQKNPTAFYLCASSIIQVQNQPQHFGDGTRLSIL.

Remarks on this clone: Mismatch with germline at one junction end may stem from a read error. The CDR3 spells CSSSLGLGGAFF. The CDR3 DNA is TGTTCCAGCAGCTTAGGTCTGGGAGGGGCTTTCTTT. V and J are TRBV7-9 and TRBJ1-1; no clear D gene. This CDR3 spans 12 amino acids. From germline, CDR1 is SEHNR and CDR2 FQNEAQ (reference sequence).

For this clone: Germline is not matched at one junction end, which may reflect a read error. The gene calls are TRBV7-9 and TRBJ1-3; TRBD1 might be the D (5 bases). This CDR3 comprises 16 residues. The V gene's germline CDR1 is SEHNR and CDR2 FQNEAQ (reference sequence). The DNA for the CDR3 is TGTTCCAGCAGCTTAGTGGAGGGGATCTCTGGAAACACCATATATTTT. It translates to CSSSLVEGISGNTIYF.

This clone was observed once. The chain is built from TRBV19 and TRBJ2-7, with TRBD2 identical over 11 bases. Germline V lookup: CDR1 LNHDA, CDR2 SQIVND (reference sequence). V dropped 5 bases and J dropped 3; count of bases not matched to a gene: 3. This CDR3 has 14 amino acids. CDR3 bases: TGTGCCAGTAGTCCGGGACTAGCGGACTACGAGCAGTACTTC. This encodes CASSPGLADYEQYF. The full variable domain, its missing parts supplied by reference TRBV19 and TRBJ2-7, is DGGITQSPKYLFRKEGQNVTLSCEQNLNHDAMYWYRQDPGQGLRLIYYSQIVNDFQKGDIAEGYSVSREKKESFPLTVTSAQKNPTAFYLCASSPGLADYEQYFGPGTRLTVT.

J is TRBJ1-2 and V is TRBV30, with 7 bases aligning to TRBD1. This CDR3 spans 16 amino acids. Germline values: CDR1 GTSNPN, CDR2 SVGIG (reference sequence). V shed 0 bases and J 5 bases; nucleotides not matched to a gene: 12. The CDR3 protein is CAWSVGFGRGDYGYTF. The CDR3 DNA follows: TGTGCCTGGAGTGTAGGTTTCGGCAGGGGGGATTATGGCTACACCTTC.

The chain is built from TRBV25-1 and TRBJ1-2; D gene ambiguous. CDR3 size: 12 residues. From germline, CDR1 is MGHDK and CDR2 SYGVNS. Trimming removed 3 bases at V and 8 bases at J, with 10 bases between. This chain's CDR3 is CASSDTVAGYTF. In nucleotides, the CDR3 is TGTGCCAGCAGTGACACGGTAGCCGGCTACACCTTC.

V usage is TRBV5-5 and J usage is TRBJ1-2, with 9 bases lining up with TRBD1. The CDR3 runs to 13 residues. Per germline, CDR1 SGHKS and CDR2 YYEKEE (reference sequence). Losses at the gene ends were 2 bases for V and 7 bases for J; bases not matched to a gene: 3. CDR3 sequence reads: CASSFGTGFGYTF. The CDR3 nucleotides read TGTGCCAGCAGCTTCGGGACAGGGTTTGGCTACACCTTC.

The rearrangement joins TRBV6-5 to TRBJ1-1, with unresolved D. The CDR3 is 13 amino acids. Germline V gene data show CDR1 as MNHEY and CDR2 as SVGAGI. Trimming removed 5 bases from V and 2 bases from J, with 9 bases in between. DNA of the CDR3: TGTGCCAGCAGTGAACTCCGAAACACTGAAGCTTTCTTT. The encoded protein is CASSELRNTEAFF.